Reported below is one T cell receptor beta chain. A few counts support this clonotype. What antigen it recognizes has not been identified. No per-base quality is available; no much larger clone lies one base away. The data are from a study of T-cell memory formation after mild COVID-19 (dated by TCRdb to 2020 to 2022). Regarding the study in general: TCR sequence clusters from the two donors were found to be largely donor specific. Two young, previously healthy adult volunteers, one female and one male, were included in the cohort. Longitudinal TCRalpha and TCRbeta repertoire sequencing tracked T-cell clones expanding and contracting after mild COVID-19 in two donors. General study outcomes and caveats: Clones that contracted from day 15 to 85 showed balanced CD4/CD8 phenotypes, whereas a second wave of clones that expanded from day 15 to 37 leaned towards CD4+. The study included only a couple of mild cases, and larger cohorts that include severe cases with pre-infection samples were judged to be necessary. SARS-CoV-2 specificity of the second-wave clones peaking on day 37 was not confirmed. Some responding clones were found in pre-infection memory, which suggests that pre-existing cross-reactive memory T cells took part in the SARS-CoV-2 response. Contracting CD4+ clones were located mainly in the CM and EM memory subsets, whereas CD8+ clones were found to be enriched in EMRA.

Sequencing instrument: Illumina NovaSeq 6000. TCRalpha and TCRbeta cDNA libraries were built by 5'RACE with constant-segment primers, adding sample barcodes and unique molecular identifiers. Trizol reagent was used to extract RNA from every sample. Libraries were amplified in two PCR steps, with a second sample barcode and Illumina TruSeq adapters added in the second step. Sequencing of the libraries was done on an Illumina NovaSeq, producing 2 x 150 bp paired-end reads. Under the source paper's analysis protocol: The reads were demultiplexed and collapsed into UMI-guided consensus sequences using migec v1.2.7. With mixcr v2.1.11, UMI consensuses were aligned to TRA and TRB V and J templates and assembled into clonotypes. A clonotype was counted as expanded or contracted only when both edgeR and NoisET called the clonotype significant, with the noise models trained on biological replicates. For edgeR calls, the cutoffs were a false discovery rate-adjusted p below 0.01 and a log2 fold-change threshold of 1. As an exploratory analysis of dynamics, max-normalized trajectories of the 1000 most abundant clonotypes were examined with PCA combined with hierarchical clustering. Each responding clone was given a CD4 or CD8 phenotype based on the CD4+ and CD8+ repertoires, which had been sequenced separately. In-frame beta chains were kept once TCRdb had trimmed the public reads at Q25 with fastp and called clones with MiXCR. Rows with a matching CDR3 protein are joined into one entry that keeps the most common DNA and genes. In this record, the V and J calls reflect TCRdb's handling and not the investigators' own analysis. This sample gives more than 70,000 distinct CDR3 sequences in total; approximately 15% of them show up just once. Together, the top ten hold roughly a third of the sample.

PBMCs were isolated by Ficoll-Paque density gradient centrifugation. The cysteine opens and the phenylalanine closes a CDR3 of 16 amino acids. Here the CDR3 DNA is all that survives: 48 bases in frame from base 1. The germline V gene encodes CDR1 MNHEY and CDR2 SVGAGI. V is pared back by 6 bases and J by 1 base, with 18 bases lying between the germline termini. The sample consisted of PBMCs or a T cell subset sorted from them (not recorded which). The receptor was derived from an adult woman who had mild COVID-19 (a few samples of this study predate the infection). The sample titles of this study are shuffled in the database, so cell type and time point are left out; the donor was told from shared clones. The V gene is TRBV6-5 and the J gene is TRBJ1-1; matching of 5 bases hints at TRBD1 as the D gene. The nucleotides are TGTGCCAGCAGCGATTATGTGGGGGGTGGGAACACTGAAGCTTTCTTT. It translates as CASSDYVGGGNTEAFF.